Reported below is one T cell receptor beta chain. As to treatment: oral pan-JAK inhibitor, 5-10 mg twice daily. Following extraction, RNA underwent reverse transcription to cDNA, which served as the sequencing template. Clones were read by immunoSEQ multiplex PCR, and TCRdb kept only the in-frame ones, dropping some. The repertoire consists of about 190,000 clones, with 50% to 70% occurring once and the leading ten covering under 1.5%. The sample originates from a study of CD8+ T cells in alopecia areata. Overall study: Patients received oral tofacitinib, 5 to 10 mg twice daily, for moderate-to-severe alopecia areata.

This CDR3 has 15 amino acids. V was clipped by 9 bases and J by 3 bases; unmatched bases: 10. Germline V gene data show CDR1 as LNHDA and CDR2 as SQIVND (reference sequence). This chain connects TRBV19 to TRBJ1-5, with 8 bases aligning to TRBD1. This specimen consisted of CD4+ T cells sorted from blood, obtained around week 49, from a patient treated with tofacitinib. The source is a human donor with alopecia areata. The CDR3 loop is CASKDDRGANQPQHF. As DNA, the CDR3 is TGTGCCAGCAAAGATGACAGGGGCGCCAATCAGCCCCAGCATTTT.